These 25 T cell receptor beta chains came from one sample sequenced in a study of T cell responses to AZD1222 COVID-19 vaccine. Here immunoSEQ multiplex PCR was the method, and the copy in TCRdb shows in-frame clones only, minus some. The table has about 76,000 clones, more than 60% seen once. The sample consisted of peripheral blood, taken 28 days after the second dose of the MenACWY control vaccine. The receptor set was obtained from an adult who received the MenACWY meningococcal vaccine as a control.

The rearrangement uses TRBV10-3 and TRBJ1-6; a possible D gene is TRBD1 (6 bases). There are 15 residues in the CDR3. V was cut by 8 bases and J by 6 bases, with 17 bases left in between. The germline V gene encodes CDR1 ENHRY and CDR2 SYGVKD. This chain's CDR3 is CAIGGTPASNSPLHF. The CDR3 DNA sequence: TGTGCCATCGGTGGGACACCGGCAAGTAATTCACCCCTCCACTTT.

The genes are TRBV2 and TRBJ2-3, with 8 bases matching TRBD2. The germline CDR1 and CDR2 sequences are SNHLY and FYNNEI. This CDR3 spans 15 amino acids. Trimming removed 8 bases from V and 4 bases from J; junction bases left unmatched: 11. CDR3 DNA: TGTGCCAGCGGAGGCATAGCGGGAAAAGCAGATACGCAGTATTTT. Protein product: CASGGIAGKADTQYF.

The rearrangement uses TRBV9 and TRBJ2-2; 7 nucleotides match TRBD2. Germline-derived CDR1 and CDR2 are SGDLS and YYNGEE. V lost 4 bases to trimming and J lost 7 bases; unmatched junction nucleotides: 7. The CDR3 is 14 amino acids. The CDR3 nucleotides read TGTGCCAGCAGCTCGGGGGGAACTTTCGGGGAGCTGTTTTTT. Its protein is CASSSGGTFGELFF. Full variable domain (outside the CDR3, taken from reference TRBV9 and TRBJ2-2): DSGVTQTPKHLITATGQRVTLRCSPRSGDLSVYWYQQSLDQGLQFLIQYYNGEERAKGNILERFSAQQFPDLHSELNLSSLELGDSALYFCASSSGGTFGELFFGEGSRLTVL.

This chain uses TRBV19 with TRBJ2-1; a weak D match, TRBD2 (5 bases). V lost 4 bases to trimming and J lost 0 bases, with 7 bases between them. The CDR3 runs to 14 residues. Germline lookup yields CDR1 LNHDA and CDR2 SQIVND (reference sequence). Here the CDR3 DNA reads TGTGCCAGTAGTAAGAGGGACTCCTACAATGAGCAGTTCTTC. It specifies CASSKRDSYNEQFF.

The chain carries TRBV6-5 and TRBJ2-2; D is uncertain. V dropped 0 bases and J dropped 1 base, with 3 bases sitting between them. Germline V gives CDR1 MNHEY, CDR2 SVGAGI. The CDR3 covers 14 residues. The CDR3 region is CASSYSRNTGELFF. In DNA, the CDR3 is TGTGCCAGCAGTTACTCGCGGAACACCGGGGAGCTGTTTTTT.

This clone appeared a few times. The V call is TRBV5-1, the J call TRBJ1-1, with D unclear. The CDR3 sequence is 15 residues long. V dropped 0 bases and J dropped 1 base, with 10 bases sitting between them. Germline values: CDR1 SGHRS, CDR2 YFSETQ. Here the CDR3 reads CASSLGPGQNTEAFF. The CDR3 DNA sequence: TGCGCCAGCAGCTTGGGGCCGGGCCAGAACACTGAAGCTTTCTTT.

This sequence joins TRBV28 and TRBJ1-2, with TRBD1 matching 8 bases. V shed 4 bases and J 7 bases; nucleotides not matched to a gene: 11. This CDR3 region has 15 residues. CDR1 and CDR2 (germline): MDHEN, SYDVKM. The CDR3 nucleotides read TGTGCCAGCAGTTCCCTAGGAGGACAGGGTCGTGGCTACACCTTC. Protein product: CASSSLGGQGRGYTF.

The chain couples TRBV5-1 to TRBJ2-7; 11 bases align to TRBD1. From germline, CDR1 is SGHRS and CDR2 YFSETQ. The CDR3 has 17 amino acids. V gave up 4 bases and J gave up 3 bases; unmatched junction bases: 12. The CDR3 bases are TGCGCCAGCAGCCGGGGAGATACCGGGACAGGGGGCTACGAGCAGTACTTC. Its protein product is CASSRGDTGTGGYEQYF.

The chain couples TRBV5-1 to TRBJ2-1; weak D call: TRBD1 (5 bases). V dropped 0 bases and J dropped 9 bases, with 22 bases sitting between them. Germline V gives CDR1 SGHRS, CDR2 YFSETQ. The CDR3 runs 17 residues. The CDR3 protein is CASSLAIVGILGAEQFF. The CDR3 nucleotides read TGCGCCAGCAGCTTGGCCATCGTGGGGATTCTAGGGGCTGAGCAGTTCTTC.

This chain links TRBV29-1 with TRBJ1-1, with D uncertain. The V end was cut by 0 bases, the J end by 5 bases, with 13 bases between. CDR1 SQVTM and CDR2 ANQGSEA come from the germline V gene. The CDR3 totals 14 residues. CDR3 sequence (DNA): TGCAGCGTTGAAGAGGTTGGTGGGGTAACTGAAGCTTTCTTT. Protein sequence: CSVEEVGGVTEAFF.

This clone was observed a few times. The chain combines TRBV12-3 or TRBV12-4 with TRBJ1-2; D unclear. This CDR3 spans 13 amino acids. The V gene lost 2 bases and the J gene lost 3 bases, with 7 bases spanning the gap. CDR3 protein: CASSLNWDYGYTF. CDR3 sequence (DNA): TGTGCCAGCAGTTTAAACTGGGACTATGGCTACACCTTC.

The chain is built from TRBV6-4 and TRBJ2-2; D is tentatively TRBD1 or TRBD2 (5 bases each). V dropped 6 bases and J dropped 4 bases, with 12 bases sitting between them. The CDR3 totals 14 residues. Germline V CDR1 and CDR2: MRHNA, SNTAGT. Here the CDR3 DNA reads TGTGCCAGCAGCAGGGAGTTGGGCACCGGGGAGCTGTTTTTT. Residues: CASSRELGTGELFF.

V is TRBV2 and J is TRBJ1-6; D unresolved. The V end lost 6 bases, the J end lost 8 bases, and 11 bases lay between the germline ends. CDR3 size: 13 residues. Germline-derived CDR1 and CDR2 are SNHLY and FYNNEI. The CDR3 loop reads CASRRFFYSPLHF. Written as DNA, the CDR3 is TGTGCCAGCAGGAGATTTTTCTATTCACCCCTCCACTTT.

This chain uses TRBV7-9 with TRBJ1-2; D is unclear. The V end lost 0 bases, the J end lost 13 bases, and 15 bases lay between the germline ends. This CDR3 comprises 13 residues. CDR1 and CDR2 (germline): SEHNR, FQNEAQ (reference sequence). The CDR3 nucleotides are TGTGCCAGCAGCTTAGCGCGGATTCGGCCTCTCACCTTC. As protein: CASSLARIRPLTF.

This chain's CDR3 is CASSSSSLGSTDTQYF. The CDR3 nucleotides read TGTGCCAGCAGTTCCTCCAGTTTAGGGAGCACAGATACGCAGTATTTT. This chain connects TRBV6-5 to TRBJ2-3; D is uncertain. Germline V gives CDR1 MNHEY, CDR2 SVGAGI. CDR3 length: 16 amino acids. V lost 4 bases and J lost 0, with 14 bases in between.

The chain joins TRBV28 to TRBJ2-4; 8 bases are a match to TRBD1. The germline V gene encodes CDR1 MDHEN and CDR2 SYDVKM. CDR3 length equals 15 residues. After removal of 1 base from V and 5 bases from J, the junction contained 4 bases not matched to a gene. CDR3 sequence reads: CASSLFGQGENIQYF. The CDR3 coding sequence is TGTGCCAGCAGTTTATTTGGACAGGGCGAAAACATTCAGTACTTC.

The chain couples TRBV12-3 or TRBV12-4 to TRBJ1-2; D gene ambiguous. Between the trimmed V and J ends, which lost 2 bases and 3 bases, there was a span of 4 bases. The CDR3 is 12 residues long. The CDR3, as DNA: TGTGCCAGCAGTTTATGGGACTATGGCTACACCTTC. As protein: CASSLWDYGYTF.

V and J are TRBV27 and TRBJ1-5; D is perhaps TRBD1 (6 bases). Germline loops: CDR1 MNHEY, CDR2 SMNVEV (reference sequence). Trimming removed 8 bases from V and 7 bases from J, with 18 bases in between. This CDR3 spans 14 amino acids. The chain's CDR3 is CASAIQGDGQPQHF. The DNA for the CDR3 is TGTGCCAGCGCAATACAGGGAGATGGGCAGCCCCAGCATTTT.

The chain links TRBV9 to TRBJ2-7; D is possibly TRBD1 (6 bases). The V end lost 3 bases, the J end lost 6 bases, and 10 bases lay between the germline ends. The CDR3 extends over 12 amino acids. The V gene's germline CDR1 is SGDLS and CDR2 YYNGEE. The CDR3 region has the DNA TGTGCCAGCAGCGATACAGGGACCGAGCAGTACTTC. As protein: CASSDTGTEQYF. The variable domain in full, completed from reference TRBV9 and TRBJ2-7, reads DSGVTQTPKHLITATGQRVTLRCSPRSGDLSVYWYQQSLDQGLQFLIQYYNGEERAKGNILERFSAQQFPDLHSELNLSSLELGDSALYFCASSDTGTEQYFGPGTRLTVT.

This chain uses TRBV6-6 with TRBJ2-1; D remains unclear. Germline CDR1 and CDR2: MNHNY and SVGAGI (reference sequence). The ends were cut back, 6 bases at V and 4 bases at J, with 4 bases in the middle. The CDR3 runs to 11 residues. CDR3 DNA: TGTGCCAGCAGCTTGTACAATGAGCAGTTCTTC. This translates into CASSLYNEQFF.

The V and J genes are TRBV13 and TRBJ2-3; 7 nucleotides agree with TRBD2. The CDR3 runs 17 residues. V was pared by 0 bases and J by 4 bases, with 10 bases of the junction left unmatched. Germline CDR1 reads PRHDT; CDR2 reads FYEKMQ (reference sequence). The CDR3 region is CASSLGWRGGVADTQYF. CDR3 coding DNA: TGTGCCAGCAGCTTAGGCTGGCGGGGAGGGGTCGCAGATACGCAGTATTTT.

This clone was counted a single time. The rearrangement uses TRBV19 and TRBJ2-2; D gene uncertain. Germline-derived CDR1 and CDR2 are LNHDA and SQIVND (reference sequence). Trimming left V 3 bases short and J 8 bases short, with 7 bases between. CDR3 size: 12 residues. The CDR3 sequence: CASSIWDGELFF. CDR3 in DNA: TGTGCCAGTAGTATTTGGGATGGGGAGCTGTTTTTT.

The J gene is TRBJ1-1, the V gene TRBV7-9; TRBD1 matches 7 bases. With 1 base clipped from V and 6 bases from J, the junction kept 5 bases outside the gene matches. This CDR3 is 14 amino acids long. Germline loops: CDR1 SEHNR, CDR2 FQNEAQ (reference sequence). CDR3 region: CASSLEGAGSEAFF. The DNA for the CDR3 is TGTGCCAGCAGCTTAGAGGGGGCGGGCTCTGAAGCTTTCTTT.

The rearrangement uses TRBV10-3 and TRBJ2-3; a weak D match, TRBD1 (7 bases). CDR1 ENHRY and CDR2 SYGVKD come from the germline V gene. This CDR3 comprises 17 residues. The ends were cut back, 6 bases at V and 6 bases at J, with 25 bases in the middle. Here the CDR3 DNA reads TGTGCCATCAGCGGGGAAGCCCGGGAGCCCAGGGGGGATACGCAGTATTTT. This sequence encodes CAISGEAREPRGDTQYF.

The chain combines TRBV7-3 with TRBJ1-1; D unclear. The CDR3 is made up of 13 amino acids. CDR1 and CDR2 from the germline V gene are SGHTA and FQGTGA. V shed 4 bases and J shed 8 bases, with 14 bases lying between them. For the CDR3, the DNA is TGTGCCAGCAGCTCCCAGCCCGAGTCCGAAGCTTTCTTT. Amino acid sequence: CASSSQPESEAFF. The full variable domain, in which reference TRBV7-3 and TRBJ1-1 provide the parts outside the CDR3, is GAGVSQTPSNKVTEKGKYVELRCDPISGHTALYWYRQSLGQGPEFLIYFQGTGAADDSGLPNDRFFAVRPEGSVSTLKIQRTERGDSAVYLCASSSQPESEAFFGQGTRLTVV.